The T cell receptor beta chain under discussion was sequenced for a study of T-cell memory formation after mild COVID-19. Study observations and caveats: Day 15 to 85 contractors were CD4/CD8 balanced; later expanders leaned CD4+.

As concerns this clonotype: As yet, its antigen is unknown.

Libraries for TCRalpha and TCRbeta carried sample barcodes and unique molecular identifiers via 5'RACE. TCRdb called the 5' RACE reads again in MiXCR, with one record for every CDR3 protein. The sample includes fewer than 95,000 distinct CDR3 sequences, around 13% of them seen just once. Sequencing used PBMCs or a T cell subset sorted from them (not recorded which). The origin of this receptor is an adult woman who had mild COVID-19 (a few samples of this study predate the infection). Cell type and time point are not known.

The CDR3 is CASSEGLGTHYGYTF. The CDR3 DNA reads as TGTGCCAGCAGTGAAGGCCTGGGGACCCACTATGGCTACACCTTC. The chain has TRBV25-1 and TRBJ1-2; D might be TRBD1 (5 bases). V lost 2 bases and J lost 3, with 13 bases in between. In germline, CDR1 is MGHDK, CDR2 SYGVNS. The length of the CDR3 is 15 residues.